The 15 T cell receptor beta chains listed next were all sequenced from one sample in a study of graft-versus-host responses after intestinal transplantation. These receptors' antigens are unknown. The method was immunoSEQ multiplex PCR; TCRdb's version includes in-frame clones alone and lacks a portion of them. The sample consists of fewer than 80,000 clones, 85% to 95% of them appearing once. The sequenced sample was unstimulated CD8+ T cells sorted from spleen or lymph node cells, obtained before transplant. These TCRs come from a human donor who was the organ donor for an intestinal transplant.

The genes are TRBV7-8 and TRBJ2-1; D is perhaps TRBD2 (5 bases). This CDR3 has 13 amino acids. Germline V gives CDR1 SGHVS, CDR2 FQNEAQ. V dropped 11 bases and J dropped 2 bases, with 13 bases sitting between them. In DNA form, the CDR3 reads TGTGCCTCTACTAGTCCCCCCTACAATGAGCAGTTCTTC. This translates into CASTSPPYNEQFF. The variable domain in full, with the rest retrieved from reference TRBV7-8 and TRBJ2-1, is GAGVSQSPRYKVAKRGQDVALRCDPISGHVSLFWYQQALGQGPEFLTYFQNEAQLDKSGLPSDRFFAERPEGSVSTLKIQRTQQEDSAVYLCASTSPPYNEQFFGPGTRLTVL.

V is TRBV4-3 and J is TRBJ2-2; D is unresolved. There are 13 residues in the CDR3. V gave up 4 bases and J gave up 1 base, with 4 bases separating them. CDR1 and CDR2 (germline): LGHNA, YSLEER. CDR3 sequence (DNA): TGCGCCAGCAGCCTCAAGAACACCGGGGAGCTGTTTTTT. It yields the protein CASSLKNTGELFF.

The V gene is TRBV4-3, the J gene TRBJ2-3; 12 nucleotides line up with TRBD2. Germline trimming cut 2 bases from V and 5 bases from J; bases unmatched to any gene: 17. The CDR3 is made up of 20 amino acids. Germline V gene lookup returns CDR1 LGHNA and CDR2 YSLEER. The CDR3: CASSQFPGGRTSGTQDTQYF. The CDR3 DNA reads TGCGCCAGCAGCCAATTTCCAGGGGGCAGGACTAGCGGGACGCAAGATACGCAGTATTTT.

The CDR3 nucleotides read TGTGCCAGCAGTTCACTAGCGGGAGGGCCCCTACCCCCCAATGAGCAGTTCTTC. This codes for CASSSLAGGPLPPNEQFF. V usage is TRBV28 and J usage is TRBJ2-1; 13 nucleotides match TRBD2. After removal of 4 bases from V and 6 bases from J, the junction contained 12 bases not matched to a gene. CDR1 and CDR2 (germline): MDHEN, SYDVKM. This CDR3 has 18 residues.

The gene calls are TRBV27 and TRBJ2-2; 8 nucleotides align to TRBD2. This CDR3 comprises 15 residues. Germline CDR1 and CDR2: MNHEY and SMNVEV (reference sequence). Losses at the gene ends were 4 bases for V and 4 bases for J; bases not matched to a gene: 5. CDR3 bases: TGTGCCAGCAGTTCGGGACTAGGCTTCACCGGGGAGCTGTTTTTT. Translating it yields CASSSGLGFTGELFF.

This chain links TRBV6-6 with TRBJ2-7; D perhaps matches TRBD1 (5 bases). Germline CDR1 MNHNY, CDR2 SVGAGI (reference sequence). V dropped 5 bases and J dropped 2 bases, with 13 bases sitting between them. The CDR3 runs 14 residues. The CDR3, as DNA: TGTGCCAGCAGTAACGTGGACAACCCCTACGAGCAGTACTTC. As protein: CASSNVDNPYEQYF.

This clone has a single count. The J gene is TRBJ1-1, the V gene TRBV2; perhaps TRBD1 as D (6 bases). CDR3 length equals 16 residues. V was pared by 7 bases and J by 3 bases, with 21 bases between. In germline, CDR1 is SNHLY, CDR2 FYNNEI. The CDR3 region has the DNA TGTGCCAGCACTCCGACAGGACCCTTGTATGACACTGAAGCTTTCTTT. It is translated as CASTPTGPLYDTEAFF.

This chain joins TRBV5-4 and TRBJ2-3; D is unresolved. The V and J ends lost 4 bases and 6 bases respectively, with 9 bases between them. The CDR3 is 12 residues long. The germline V gene has CDR1 SGHNT and CDR2 YYREEE (reference sequence). The CDR3 nucleotides are TGTGCCAGCAGCGTGTCATCCGATACGCAGTATTTT. Its translation: CASSVSSDTQYF.

This sequence joins TRBV2 and TRBJ2-7; 11 nucleotides align to TRBD2. V lost 6 bases to trimming and J lost 5 bases; unmatched junction nucleotides: 3. Per germline, CDR1 SNHLY and CDR2 FYNNEI. The CDR3 extends over 13 amino acids. The CDR3 DNA reads as TGTGCCAGCAGGGTACTAGCGGGAGACGAGCAGTACTTC. Amino acid sequence: CASRVLAGDEQYF.

The rearrangement uses TRBV15 and TRBJ1-4; TRBD1 is a possible D gene (6 bases). V dropped 3 bases and J dropped 6 bases, with 11 bases sitting between them. Per the germline V gene, CDR1 is LNHNV and CDR2 is YYDKDF (reference sequence). This CDR3 is 14 amino acids long. CDR3: CATSSAGADEKLFF. CDR3 DNA sequence: TGTGCCACCAGCAGTGCAGGGGCTGATGAAAAACTGTTTTTT.

This rearrangement joins TRBV5-6 to TRBJ2-1; TRBD1 agrees at 9 bases. Germline V gives CDR1 SGHDT, CDR2 YYEEEE. V trimming: 0 bases; J trimming: 8 bases; junction bases outside the gene matches: 9. The CDR3 spans 16 residues. In nucleotides, the CDR3 is TGTGCCAGCAGCTTGGGGACAGGGGAGATCGGATATGAGCAGTTCTTC. Its protein is CASSLGTGEIGYEQFF.

The chain couples TRBV27 to TRBJ2-1; 8 bases are a match to TRBD1. Germline loops: CDR1 MNHEY, CDR2 SMNVEV (reference sequence). Trimming removed 6 bases from V and 8 bases from J; junction bases left unmatched: 9. The CDR3 covers 14 residues. The CDR3 reads CASRTGENPHEQFF. The CDR3 DNA reads as TGTGCCAGCAGGACAGGGGAGAACCCCCATGAGCAGTTCTTC.

The CDR3 sequence is CASMRGGGRNEQFF. Here the CDR3 DNA reads TGTGCCAGCATGAGGGGAGGCGGGAGGAATGAGCAGTTCTTC. The V call is TRBV2, the J call TRBJ2-1; 8 nucleotides line up with TRBD2. The CDR3 totals 14 residues. The junction had 9 bases not matched to a gene; V was cut back by 7 bases and J by 7 bases. CDR1 is SNHLY and CDR2 is FYNNEI in the germline V gene.

This sequence joins TRBV5-5 and TRBJ1-1; TRBD1 matches at 8 bases. The CDR3 has 15 residues. V gave up 0 bases and J gave up 11 bases; unmatched junction bases: 12. Germline values: CDR1 SGHKS, CDR2 YYEKEE (reference sequence). In DNA, the CDR3 is TGTGCCAGCAGCTTGGAACAGGGGGGAAACTTTATCGCTTTCTTT. As protein: CASSLEQGGNFIAFF.

This chain joins TRBV28 and TRBJ2-7; 10 nucleotides agree with TRBD1. CDR3 length: 21 residues. Germline loops: CDR1 MDHEN, CDR2 SYDVKM. The ends lost 6 bases at V and 0 bases at J; junction bases unmatched: 23. The CDR3: CASSPTGWDRGRPVSSYEQYF. The CDR3 DNA follows: TGTGCCAGCAGCCCTACGGGCTGGGACAGGGGAAGGCCGGTGAGCTCCTACGAGCAGTACTTC.